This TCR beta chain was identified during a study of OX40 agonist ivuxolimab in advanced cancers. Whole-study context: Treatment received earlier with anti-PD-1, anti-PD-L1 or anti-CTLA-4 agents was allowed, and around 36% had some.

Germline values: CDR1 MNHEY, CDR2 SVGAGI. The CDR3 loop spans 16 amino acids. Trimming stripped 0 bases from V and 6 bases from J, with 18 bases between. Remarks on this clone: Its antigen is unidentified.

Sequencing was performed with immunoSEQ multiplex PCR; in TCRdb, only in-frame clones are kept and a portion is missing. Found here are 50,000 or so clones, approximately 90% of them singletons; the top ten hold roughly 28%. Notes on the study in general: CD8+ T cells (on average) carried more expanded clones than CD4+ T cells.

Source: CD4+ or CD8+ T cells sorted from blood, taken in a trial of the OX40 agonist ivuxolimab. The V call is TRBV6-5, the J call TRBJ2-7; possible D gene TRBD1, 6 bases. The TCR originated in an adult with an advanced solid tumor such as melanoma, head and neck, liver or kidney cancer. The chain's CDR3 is CASSYSGFRGGGEQYF. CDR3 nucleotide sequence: TGTGCCAGCAGTTACTCGGGTTTCAGGGGTGGTGGCGAGCAGTACTTC.